This TCR beta chain stems from a study of cytomegalovirus exposure and HLA in healthy donors. The assay was immunoSEQ multiplex PCR, and TCRdb's table has in-frame clones only and misses some. The sample includes a few hundred thousand clones, 90% of them seen just once. A word on this clone: Its specificity is not known.

Study findings and constraints: Overall, approximately 180 TCR beta chains were annotated as cytomegalovirus-associated.

The receptor's source is a woman aged 25 to 39 in good health and CMV-seronegative. The sequencing sample was made of PBMCs.

The CDR3 sequence: CASSVTGTSGRGPVEQYF. CDR3 DNA: TGCGCCAGCAGCGTAACCGGGACTAGCGGGAGAGGACCTGTCGAGCAGTACTTC. The chain recombines TRBV4-1 with TRBJ2-7; 14 nucleotides line up with TRBD2. Trimming took 5 bases from V and 6 from J; bases not matched to a gene: 15. Germline V CDR1 and CDR2: MGHRA, YSYEKL. The CDR3 sequence is 18 residues long.